This T cell receptor (beta chain) is from a study of CD8 T cells in Susac syndrome. The RNA input was about 0.5 to 1 ug, and it was reverse transcribed with random hexamers. TCRdb reprocessed the immunoSEQ multiplex PCR reads with MiXCR, giving one entry per CDR3 protein. The sample records 150,000 to 200,000 distinct CDR3 sequences, approximately 94% being singletons. TCR beta from blood CD8+ and CD4+ T cells was sequenced. TEMRA cells were enriched by FACS, while CD8+ and CD4+ T cells were obtained through a negative isolation that was performed magnetically. The CDR3 runs to 16 residues. The germline gives CDR1 SGHTA, CDR2 FQGTGA. V lost 3 bases to trimming and J lost 2 bases; unmatched junction nucleotides: 3.

The sequencing sample was made of CD4+ T cells from PBMCs. The J gene is TRBJ2-3, the V gene TRBV7-3; 12 bases fit TRBD2. The sequence came from a human donor in good health. The CDR3 DNA is TGTGCCAGCAGCTTGGGACTAGCGGGCCTCACAGATACGCAGTATTTT. It yields the protein CASSLGLAGLTDTQYF.